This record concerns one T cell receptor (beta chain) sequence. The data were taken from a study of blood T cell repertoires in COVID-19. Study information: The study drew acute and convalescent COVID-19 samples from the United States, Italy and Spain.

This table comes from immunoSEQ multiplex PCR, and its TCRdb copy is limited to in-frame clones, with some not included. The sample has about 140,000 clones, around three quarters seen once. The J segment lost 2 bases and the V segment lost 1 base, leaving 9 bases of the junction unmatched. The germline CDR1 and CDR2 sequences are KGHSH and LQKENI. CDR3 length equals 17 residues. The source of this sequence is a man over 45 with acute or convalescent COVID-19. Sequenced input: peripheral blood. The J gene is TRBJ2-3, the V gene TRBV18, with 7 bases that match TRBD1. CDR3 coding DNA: TGTGCCAGCTCACCACGAGAGACAGGGCTAGCCACAGATACGCAGTATTTT. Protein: CASSPRETGLATDTQYF.